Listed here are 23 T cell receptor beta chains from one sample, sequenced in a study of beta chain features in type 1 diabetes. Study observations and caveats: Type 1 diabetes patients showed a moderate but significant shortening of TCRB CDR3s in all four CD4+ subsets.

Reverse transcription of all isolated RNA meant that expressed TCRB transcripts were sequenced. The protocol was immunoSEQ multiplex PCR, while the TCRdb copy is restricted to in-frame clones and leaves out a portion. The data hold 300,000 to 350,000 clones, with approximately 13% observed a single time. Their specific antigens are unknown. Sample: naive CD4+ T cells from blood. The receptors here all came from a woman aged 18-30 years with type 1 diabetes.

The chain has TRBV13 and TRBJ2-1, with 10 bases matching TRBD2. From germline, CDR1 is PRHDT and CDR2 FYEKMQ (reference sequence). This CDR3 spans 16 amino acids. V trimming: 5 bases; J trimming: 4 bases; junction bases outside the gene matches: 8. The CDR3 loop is CASSRTLAGAYNEQFF. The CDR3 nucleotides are TGTGCCAGCAGCCGAACCCTAGCGGGAGCATACAATGAGCAGTTCTTC.

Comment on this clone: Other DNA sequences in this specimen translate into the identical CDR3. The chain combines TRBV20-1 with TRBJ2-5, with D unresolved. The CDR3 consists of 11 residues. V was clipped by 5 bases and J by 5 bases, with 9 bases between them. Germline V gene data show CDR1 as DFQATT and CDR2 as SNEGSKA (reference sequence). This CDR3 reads CSARPEETQYF. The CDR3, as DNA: TGCAGTGCTCGCCCTGAGGAGACCCAGTACTTC.

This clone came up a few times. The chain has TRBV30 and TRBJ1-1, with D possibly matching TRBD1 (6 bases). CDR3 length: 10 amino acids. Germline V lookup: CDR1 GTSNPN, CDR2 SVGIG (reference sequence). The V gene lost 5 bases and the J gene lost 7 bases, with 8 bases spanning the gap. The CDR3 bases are TGTGCCTGGGGACAGATTGAAGCTTTCTTT. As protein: CAWGQIEAFF. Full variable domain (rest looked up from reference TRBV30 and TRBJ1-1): SQTIHQWPATLVQPVGSPLSLECTVEGTSNPNLYWYRQAAGRGLQLLFYSVGIGQISSEVPQNLSASRPQDRQFILSSKKLLLSDSGFYLCAWGQIEAFFGQGTRLTVV.

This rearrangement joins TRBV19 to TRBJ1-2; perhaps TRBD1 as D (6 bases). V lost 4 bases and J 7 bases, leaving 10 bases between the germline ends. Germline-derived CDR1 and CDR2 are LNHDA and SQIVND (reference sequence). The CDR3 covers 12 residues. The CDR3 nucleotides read TGTGCCAGTAGTAATAACAGGGTTGGCTACACCTTC. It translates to CASSNNRVGYTF.

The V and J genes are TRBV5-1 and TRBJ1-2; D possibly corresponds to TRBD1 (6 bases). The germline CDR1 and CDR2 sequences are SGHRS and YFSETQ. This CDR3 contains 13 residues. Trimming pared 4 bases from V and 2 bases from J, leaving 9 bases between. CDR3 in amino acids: CASSGQLNYGYTF. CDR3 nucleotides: TGCGCCAGCAGCGGACAGCTCAACTATGGCTACACCTTC.

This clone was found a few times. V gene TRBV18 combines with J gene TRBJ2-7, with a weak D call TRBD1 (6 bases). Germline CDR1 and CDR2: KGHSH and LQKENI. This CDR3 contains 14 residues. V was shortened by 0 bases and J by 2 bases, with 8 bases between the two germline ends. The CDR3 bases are TGTGCCAGCTCACCACCCAGGGGACCCTACGAGCAGTACTTC. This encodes CASSPPRGPYEQYF.

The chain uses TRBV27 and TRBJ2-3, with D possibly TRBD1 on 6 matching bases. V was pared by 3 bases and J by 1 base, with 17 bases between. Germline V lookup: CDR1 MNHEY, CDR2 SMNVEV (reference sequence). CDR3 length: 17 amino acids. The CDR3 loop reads CASSFKRGSVRTDTQYF. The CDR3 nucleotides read TGTGCCAGCAGTTTTAAGAGGGGGAGCGTCCGCACAGATACGCAGTATTTT.

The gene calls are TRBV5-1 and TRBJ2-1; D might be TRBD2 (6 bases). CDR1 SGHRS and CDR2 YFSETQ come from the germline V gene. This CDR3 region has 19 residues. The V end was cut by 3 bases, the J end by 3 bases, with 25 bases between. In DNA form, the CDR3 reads TGCGCCAGCAGCTCGGTGGGGGGTGAGGCGCAGAAGAGCTACAATGAGCAGTTCTTC. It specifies CASSSVGGEAQKSYNEQFF.

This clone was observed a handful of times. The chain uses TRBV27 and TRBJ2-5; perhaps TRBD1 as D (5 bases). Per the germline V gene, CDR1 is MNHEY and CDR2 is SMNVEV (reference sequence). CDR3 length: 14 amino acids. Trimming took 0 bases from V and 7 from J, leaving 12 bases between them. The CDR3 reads CASSLSPGMGTQYF. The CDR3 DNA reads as TGTGCCAGCAGTTTATCCCCAGGGATGGGGACCCAGTACTTC.

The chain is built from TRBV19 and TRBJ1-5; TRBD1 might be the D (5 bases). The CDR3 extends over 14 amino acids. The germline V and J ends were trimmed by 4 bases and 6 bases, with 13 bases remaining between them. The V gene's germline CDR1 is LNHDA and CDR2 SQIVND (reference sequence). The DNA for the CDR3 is TGTGCCAGTAGTACAGGGAAAATCTTTCAGCCCCAGCATTTT. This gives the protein CASSTGKIFQPQHF.

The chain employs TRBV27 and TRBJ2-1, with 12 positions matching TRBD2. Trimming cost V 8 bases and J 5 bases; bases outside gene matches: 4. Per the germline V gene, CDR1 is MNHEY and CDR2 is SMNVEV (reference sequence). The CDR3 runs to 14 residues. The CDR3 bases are TGTGCCAGCGCAAGGACTAGCGGGAACAATGAGCAGTTCTTC. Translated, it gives CASARTSGNNEQFF.

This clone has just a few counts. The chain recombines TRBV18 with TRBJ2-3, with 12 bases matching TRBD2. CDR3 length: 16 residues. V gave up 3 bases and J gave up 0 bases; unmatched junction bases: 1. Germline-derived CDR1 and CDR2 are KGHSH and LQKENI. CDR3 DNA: TGTGCCAGCTCACCCCTAGCGGGAGGGAGCACAGATACGCAGTATTTT. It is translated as CASSPLAGGSTDTQYF.

Here the CDR3 reads CASSTGTVMNTEAFF. The CDR3 nucleotides read TGCGCCAGCTCCACGGGGACAGTCATGAACACTGAAGCTTTCTTT. The chain has TRBV5-1 and TRBJ1-1, with TRBD1 matching 7 bases. With V trimmed by 7 bases and J by 0 bases, 9 bases remained unmatched. This CDR3 spans 15 amino acids. The germline gives CDR1 SGHRS, CDR2 YFSETQ.

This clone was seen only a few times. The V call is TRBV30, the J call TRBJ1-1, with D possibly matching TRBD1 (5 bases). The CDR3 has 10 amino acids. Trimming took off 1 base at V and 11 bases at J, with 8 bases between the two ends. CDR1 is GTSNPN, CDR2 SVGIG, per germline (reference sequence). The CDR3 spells CAWSGTTAFF. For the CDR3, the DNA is TGTGCCTGGAGTGGGACAACGGCTTTCTTT.

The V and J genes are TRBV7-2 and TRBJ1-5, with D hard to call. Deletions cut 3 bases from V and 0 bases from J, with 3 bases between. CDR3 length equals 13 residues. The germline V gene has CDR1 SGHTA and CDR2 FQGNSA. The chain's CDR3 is CASSFFSNQPQHF. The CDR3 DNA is TGTGCCAGCAGCTTCTTTAGCAATCAGCCCCAGCATTTT.

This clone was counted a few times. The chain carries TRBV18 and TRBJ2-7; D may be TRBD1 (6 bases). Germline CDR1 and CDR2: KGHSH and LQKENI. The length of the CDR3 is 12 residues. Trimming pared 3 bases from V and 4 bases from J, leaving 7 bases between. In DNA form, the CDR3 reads TGTGCCAGCTCACCCACAGGGTACGAGCAGTACGTC. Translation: CASSPTGYEQYV.

The CDR3 spells CASSTRTGTSYEQYF. The CDR3 DNA sequence: TGTGCCAGCAGCACCCGGACAGGGACCTCCTACGAGCAGTACTTC. The rearrangement links TRBV7-9 to TRBJ2-7; 8 bases map to TRBD1. Germline V gene data show CDR1 as SEHNR and CDR2 as FQNEAQ (reference sequence). This CDR3 comprises 15 residues. Trimming took 5 bases from V and 0 from J; bases not matched to a gene: 6.

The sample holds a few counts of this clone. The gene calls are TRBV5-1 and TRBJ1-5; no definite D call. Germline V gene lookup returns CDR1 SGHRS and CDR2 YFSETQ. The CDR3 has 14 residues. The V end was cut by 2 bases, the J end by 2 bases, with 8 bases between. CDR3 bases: TGCGCCAGCAGCTTAGAGGTCGGCAATCAGCCCCAGCATTTT. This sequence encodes CASSLEVGNQPQHF.

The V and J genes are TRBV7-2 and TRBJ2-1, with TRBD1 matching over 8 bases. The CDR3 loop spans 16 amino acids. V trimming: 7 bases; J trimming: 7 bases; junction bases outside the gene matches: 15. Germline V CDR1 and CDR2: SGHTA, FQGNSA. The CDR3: CASTLQFGQGRNEQFF. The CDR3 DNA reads TGTGCCAGCACCCTTCAATTCGGACAGGGTCGGAATGAGCAGTTCTTC.

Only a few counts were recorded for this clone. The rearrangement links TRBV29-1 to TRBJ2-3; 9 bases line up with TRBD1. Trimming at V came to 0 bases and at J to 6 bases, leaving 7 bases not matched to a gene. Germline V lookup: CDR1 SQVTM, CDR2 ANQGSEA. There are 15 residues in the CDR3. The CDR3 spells CSVEEPGQGSDTQYF. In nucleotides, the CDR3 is TGCAGCGTTGAAGAACCGGGACAGGGATCGGATACGCAGTATTTT.

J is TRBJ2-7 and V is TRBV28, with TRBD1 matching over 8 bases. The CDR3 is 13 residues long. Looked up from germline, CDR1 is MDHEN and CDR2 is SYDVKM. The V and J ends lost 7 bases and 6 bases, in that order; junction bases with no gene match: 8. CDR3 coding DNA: TGTGCCAGCAACCCGGACAGGGTCATCGAGCAGTACTTC. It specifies CASNPDRVIEQYF.

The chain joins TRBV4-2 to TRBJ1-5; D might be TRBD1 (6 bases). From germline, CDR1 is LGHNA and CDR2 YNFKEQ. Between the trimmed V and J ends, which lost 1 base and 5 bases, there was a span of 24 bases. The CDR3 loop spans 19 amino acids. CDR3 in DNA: TGTGCCAGCAGCCAAGCCCGTCCGGACAGTCCCCTGAAGGATCAGCCCCAGCATTTT. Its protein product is CASSQARPDSPLKDQPQHF.

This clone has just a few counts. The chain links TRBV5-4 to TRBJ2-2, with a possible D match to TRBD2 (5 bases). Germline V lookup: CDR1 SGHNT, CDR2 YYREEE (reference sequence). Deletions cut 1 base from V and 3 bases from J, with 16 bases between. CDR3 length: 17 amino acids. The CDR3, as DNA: TGTGCCAGCAGCTTGACGCTAGTAAAAGCGGACACCGGGGAGCTGTTTTTT. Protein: CASSLTLVKADTGELFF.